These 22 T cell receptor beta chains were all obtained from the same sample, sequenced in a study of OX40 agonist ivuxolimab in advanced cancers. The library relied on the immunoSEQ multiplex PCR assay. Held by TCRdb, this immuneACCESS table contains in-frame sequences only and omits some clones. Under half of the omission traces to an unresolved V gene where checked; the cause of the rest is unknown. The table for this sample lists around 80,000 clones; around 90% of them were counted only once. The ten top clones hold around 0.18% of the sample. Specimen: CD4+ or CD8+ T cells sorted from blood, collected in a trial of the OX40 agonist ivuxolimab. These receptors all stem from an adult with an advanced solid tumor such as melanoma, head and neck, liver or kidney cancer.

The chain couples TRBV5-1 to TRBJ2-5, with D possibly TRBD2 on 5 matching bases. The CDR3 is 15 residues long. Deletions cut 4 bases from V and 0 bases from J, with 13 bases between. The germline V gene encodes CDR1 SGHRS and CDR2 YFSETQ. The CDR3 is CASSKSYGNQETQYF. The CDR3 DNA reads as TGCGCCAGCAGCAAGTCGTACGGGAACCAAGAGACCCAGTACTTC.

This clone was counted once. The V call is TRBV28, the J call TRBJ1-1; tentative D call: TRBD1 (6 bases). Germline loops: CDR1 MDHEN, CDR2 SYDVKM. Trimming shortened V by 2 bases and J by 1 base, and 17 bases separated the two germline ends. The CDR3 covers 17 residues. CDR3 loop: CASSLGTTGPPNTEAFF. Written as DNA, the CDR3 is TGTGCCAGCAGTTTAGGGACTACAGGGCCCCCGAACACTGAAGCTTTCTTT. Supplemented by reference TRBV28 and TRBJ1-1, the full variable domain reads DVKVTQSSRYLVKRTGEKVFLECVQDMDHENMFWYRQDPGLGLRLIYFSYDVKMKEKGDIPEGYSVSREKKERFSLILESASTNQTSMYLCASSLGTTGPPNTEAFFGQGTRLTVV.

CDR3 coding DNA: TGTGCCAGCAGCTTGGACTTGGGCGACTCTGGAAACACCATATATTTT. It specifies CASSLDLGDSGNTIYF. The chain has TRBV5-6 and TRBJ1-3; no firm D call. Per the germline V gene, CDR1 is SGHDT and CDR2 is YYEEEE. The V gene lost 0 bases and the J gene lost 0 bases, with 10 bases spanning the gap. The CDR3 has 16 amino acids.

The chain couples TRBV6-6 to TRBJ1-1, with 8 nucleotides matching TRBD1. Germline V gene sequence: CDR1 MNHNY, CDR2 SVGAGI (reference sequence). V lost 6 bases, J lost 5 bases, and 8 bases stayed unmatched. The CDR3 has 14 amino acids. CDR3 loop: CASRQTGVGTEAFF. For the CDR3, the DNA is TGTGCCAGCAGACAGACAGGGGTGGGAACTGAAGCTTTCTTT.

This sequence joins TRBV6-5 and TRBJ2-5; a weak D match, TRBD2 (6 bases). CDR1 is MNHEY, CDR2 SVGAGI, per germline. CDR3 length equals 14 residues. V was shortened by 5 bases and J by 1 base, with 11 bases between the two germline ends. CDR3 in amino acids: CASSPRGIQETQYF. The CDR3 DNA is TGTGCCAGCAGTCCACGGGGGATCCAAGAGACCCAGTACTTC.

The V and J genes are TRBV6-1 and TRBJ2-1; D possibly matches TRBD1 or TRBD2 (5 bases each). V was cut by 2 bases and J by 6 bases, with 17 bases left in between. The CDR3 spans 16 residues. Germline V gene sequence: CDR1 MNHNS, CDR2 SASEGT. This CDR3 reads CASSEWGNRGRNEQFF. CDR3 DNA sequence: TGTGCCAGCAGTGAATGGGGGAATAGGGGTCGCAATGAGCAGTTCTTC.

CDR3 DNA sequence: TGTGCCAGCAGCCAACAGGCAGGGTTAGGAGAAAAACTGTTTTTT. The encoded protein is CASSQQAGLGEKLFF. The V and J genes are TRBV7-2 and TRBJ1-4; maybe TRBD1 (5 bases). In germline, CDR1 is SGHTA, CDR2 FQGNSA. This CDR3 comprises 15 residues. V was pared by 5 bases and J by 8 bases, with 18 bases between. Complete variable domain (other parts from reference TRBV7-2 and TRBJ1-4): GAGVSQSPSNKVTEKGKDVELRCDPISGHTALYWYRQSLGQGLEFLIYFQGNSAPDKSGLPSDRFSAERTGGSVSTLTIQRTQQEDSAVYLCASSQQAGLGEKLFFGSGTQLSVL.

CDR3: CAISESVGGTGELFF. CDR3 DNA sequence: TGTGCCATCAGTGAGTCCGTGGGGGGCACCGGGGAGCTGTTTTTT. The chain links TRBV10-3 to TRBJ2-2; TRBD2 might be the D (6 bases). Germline assignment: CDR1 ENHRY and CDR2 SYGVKD. The length of the CDR3 is 15 residues. Trimming pared 0 bases from V and 4 bases from J, leaving 9 bases between.

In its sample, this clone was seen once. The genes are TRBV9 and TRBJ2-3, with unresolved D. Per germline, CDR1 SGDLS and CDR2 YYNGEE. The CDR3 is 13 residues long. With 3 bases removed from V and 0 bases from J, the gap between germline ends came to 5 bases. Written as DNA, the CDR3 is TGTGCCAGCAGCGAGGCTAGCACAGATACGCAGTATTTT. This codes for CASSEASTDTQYF.

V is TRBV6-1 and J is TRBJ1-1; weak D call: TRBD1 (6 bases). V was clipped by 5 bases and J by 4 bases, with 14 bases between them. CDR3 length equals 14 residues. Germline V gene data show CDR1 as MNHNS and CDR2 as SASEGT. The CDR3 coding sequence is TGTGCCAGCAGTACGCAGGGGAGGGGCACTGAAGCTTTCTTT. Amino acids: CASSTQGRGTEAFF.

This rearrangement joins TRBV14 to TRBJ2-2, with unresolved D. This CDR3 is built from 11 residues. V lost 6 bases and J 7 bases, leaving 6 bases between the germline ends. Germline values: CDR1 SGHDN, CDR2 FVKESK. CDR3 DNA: TGTGCCAGCAGAGTCTACGGGGAGCTGTTTTTT. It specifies CASRVYGELFF. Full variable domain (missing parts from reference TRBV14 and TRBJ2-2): EAGVTQFPSHSVIEKGQTVTLRCDPISGHDNLYWYRRVMGKEIKFLLHFVKESKQDESGMPNNRFLAERTGGTYSTLKVQPAELEDSGVYFCASRVYGELFFGEGSRLTVL.

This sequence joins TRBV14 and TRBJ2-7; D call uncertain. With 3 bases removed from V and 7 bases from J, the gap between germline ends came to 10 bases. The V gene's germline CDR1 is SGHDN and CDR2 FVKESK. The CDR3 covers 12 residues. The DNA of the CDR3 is TGTGCCAGCAGCCAGAGCCCCGCAGAGCAGTACTTC. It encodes CASSQSPAEQYF. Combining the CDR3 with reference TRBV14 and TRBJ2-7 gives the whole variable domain EAGVTQFPSHSVIEKGQTVTLRCDPISGHDNLYWYRRVMGKEIKFLLHFVKESKQDESGMPNNRFLAERTGGTYSTLKVQPAELEDSGVYFCASSQSPAEQYFGPGTRLTVT.

CDR3 sequence reads: CASSPSGGRQETQYF. Written as DNA, the CDR3 is TGTGCCAGCTCACCGAGCGGGGGCCGCCAAGAGACCCAGTACTTC. The chain carries TRBV18 and TRBJ2-5; TRBD2 matches at 8 bases. The CDR3 loop spans 15 amino acids. Germline V lookup: CDR1 KGHSH, CDR2 LQKENI. V was clipped by 3 bases and J by 1 base; unmatched bases: 4.

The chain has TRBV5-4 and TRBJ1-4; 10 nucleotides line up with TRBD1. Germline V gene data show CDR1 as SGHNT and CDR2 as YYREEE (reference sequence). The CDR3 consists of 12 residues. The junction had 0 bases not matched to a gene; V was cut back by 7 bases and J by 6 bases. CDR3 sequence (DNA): TGTGCCAGCGGGACAGGGGATGAAAAACTGTTTTTT. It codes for CASGTGDEKLFF.

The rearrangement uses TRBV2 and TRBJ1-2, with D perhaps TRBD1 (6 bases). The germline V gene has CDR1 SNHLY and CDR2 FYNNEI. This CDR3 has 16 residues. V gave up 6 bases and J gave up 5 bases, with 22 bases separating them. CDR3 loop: CASRSVYMTGVYGYTF. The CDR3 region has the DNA TGTGCCAGCAGATCCGTTTATATGACAGGCGTTTATGGCTACACCTTC.

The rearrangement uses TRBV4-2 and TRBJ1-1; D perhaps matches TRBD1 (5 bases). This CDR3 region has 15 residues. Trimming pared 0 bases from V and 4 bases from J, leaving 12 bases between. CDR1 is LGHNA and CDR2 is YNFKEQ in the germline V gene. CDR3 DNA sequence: TGTGCCAGCAGCCAAGATGTCAGGGCCGGCACTGAAGCTTTCTTT. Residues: CASSQDVRAGTEAFF.

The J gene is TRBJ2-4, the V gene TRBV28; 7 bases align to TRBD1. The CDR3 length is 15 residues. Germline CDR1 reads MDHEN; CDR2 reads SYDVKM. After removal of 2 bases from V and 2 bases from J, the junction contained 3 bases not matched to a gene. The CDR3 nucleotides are TGTGCCAGCAGTTTAACAGGGGCCTCCAAAAACATTCAGTACTTC. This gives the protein CASSLTGASKNIQYF. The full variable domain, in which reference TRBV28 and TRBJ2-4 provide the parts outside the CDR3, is DVKVTQSSRYLVKRTGEKVFLECVQDMDHENMFWYRQDPGLGLRLIYFSYDVKMKEKGDIPEGYSVSREKKERFSLILESASTNQTSMYLCASSLTGASKNIQYFGAGTRLSVL.

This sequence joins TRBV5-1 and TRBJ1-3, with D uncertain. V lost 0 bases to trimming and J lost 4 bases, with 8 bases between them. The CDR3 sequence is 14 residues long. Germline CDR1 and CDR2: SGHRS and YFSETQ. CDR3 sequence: CASSLAGIGNTIYF. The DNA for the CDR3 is TGCGCCAGCAGCTTGGCGGGGATCGGAAACACCATATATTTT.

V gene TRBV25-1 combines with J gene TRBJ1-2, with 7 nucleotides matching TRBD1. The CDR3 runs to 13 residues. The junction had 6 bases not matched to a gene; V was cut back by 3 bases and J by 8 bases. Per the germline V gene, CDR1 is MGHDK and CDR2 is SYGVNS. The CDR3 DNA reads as TGTGCCAGCAGTGACCCAGGGGGGTTAGGCTACACCTTC. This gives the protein CASSDPGGLGYTF.

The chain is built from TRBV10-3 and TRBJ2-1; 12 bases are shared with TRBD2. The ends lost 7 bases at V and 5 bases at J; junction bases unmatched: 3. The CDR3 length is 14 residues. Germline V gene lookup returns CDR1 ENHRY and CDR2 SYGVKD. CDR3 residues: CAIKASGGDNEQFF. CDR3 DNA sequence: TGTGCCATCAAGGCTAGCGGGGGGGACAATGAGCAGTTCTTC.

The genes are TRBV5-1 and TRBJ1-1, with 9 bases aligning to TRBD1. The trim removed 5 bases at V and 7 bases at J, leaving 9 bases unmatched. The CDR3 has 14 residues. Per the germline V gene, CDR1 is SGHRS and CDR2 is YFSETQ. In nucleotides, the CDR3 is TGCGCCAGCAGGACTGGACAGGGGTTAGATGAAGCTTTCTTT. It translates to CASRTGQGLDEAFF.

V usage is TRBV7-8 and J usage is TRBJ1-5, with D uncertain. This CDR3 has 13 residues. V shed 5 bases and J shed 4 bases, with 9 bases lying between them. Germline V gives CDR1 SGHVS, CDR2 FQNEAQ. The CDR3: CASSTTPNQPQHF. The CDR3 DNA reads TGTGCCAGCAGCACGACACCGAATCAGCCCCAGCATTTT.